The 11 T cell receptor beta chains given below trace back to one sample, sequenced in a study of cytotoxic CD8 clonotypes in ibrutinib-treated CLL. Libraries were prepared by immunoSEQ multiplex PCR; TCRdb keeps only in-frame clonotypes and omits some of them. The data contain 97,000 or so clones, around 73% of them singletons. Source: PBMCs, taken after 12 months of ibrutinib treatment. The receptors originated from a human donor with chronic lymphocytic leukemia.

Of note for this clone: Other DNA sequences in this sample translate to the same CDR3. The chain uses TRBV4-3 and TRBJ1-4; possibly TRBD1 for D (6 bases). Germline CDR1 LGHNA, CDR2 YSLEER. The germline V and J ends were trimmed by 4 bases and 1 base, with 10 bases remaining between them. This CDR3 spans 15 amino acids. CDR3 region: CASSRARGTNEKLFF. CDR3 nucleotides: TGCGCCAGCAGCCGAGCCAGGGGAACTAATGAAAAACTGTTTTTT.

This clone is a singleton in its sample. The V gene is TRBV18, the J gene TRBJ1-5; TRBD1 matches at 8 bases. The CDR3 length is 13 residues. CDR1 is KGHSH, CDR2 LQKENI, per germline. The J segment lost 6 bases and the V segment lost 2 bases, leaving 0 bases of the junction unmatched. The DNA of the CDR3 is TGTGCCAGCTCACCAACAGGGGGTCAGCCCCAGCATTTT. Translation: CASSPTGGQPQHF.

The chain combines TRBV28 with TRBJ2-1, with 8 bases that match TRBD1. Unmatched junction bases numbered 3, after V lost 11 bases and J lost 0 bases. Germline CDR1 reads MDHEN; CDR2 reads SYDVKM. This CDR3 spans 13 amino acids. The CDR3 sequence is CAVTGGSYNEQFF. CDR3 coding DNA: TGTGCCGTTACAGGGGGCTCCTACAATGAGCAGTTCTTC.

The genes are TRBV9 and TRBJ2-2, with TRBD1 as a possible D gene (5 bases). The V gene lost 4 bases and the J gene lost 8 bases, with 15 bases spanning the gap. CDR1 and CDR2 from the germline V gene are SGDLS and YYNGEE. The CDR3 has 14 amino acids. This CDR3 reads CASSTRVLGGELFF. CDR3 bases: TGTGCCAGCAGCACCAGGGTTTTGGGTGGGGAGCTGTTTTTT.

This clone was seen once. The chain uses TRBV28 and TRBJ1-5, with 7 positions matching TRBD1. The germline gives CDR1 MDHEN, CDR2 SYDVKM. This CDR3 contains 15 residues. Germline trimming cut 6 bases from V and 6 bases from J; bases unmatched to any gene: 11. CDR3 bases: TGTGCCAGCAGCCCCCCGAGGGGGCGCGCTCAGCCCCAGCATTTT. As protein: CASSPPRGRAQPQHF.

V gene TRBV7-9 combines with J gene TRBJ2-1; possibly TRBD2 for D (5 bases). CDR1 SEHNR and CDR2 FQNEAQ come from the germline V gene (reference sequence). V lost 5 bases and J lost 8, with 7 bases in between. There are 11 residues in the CDR3. CDR3 nucleotides: TGTGCCAGCAGCGTTAGCGATGAGCAGTTCTTC. The encoded protein is CASSVSDEQFF.

This clone was seen more than once but under ten times. The chain links TRBV2 to TRBJ2-7; 8 nucleotides match TRBD1. CDR1 is SNHLY and CDR2 is FYNNEI in the germline V gene. The J segment lost 3 bases and the V segment lost 8 bases, leaving 6 bases of the junction unmatched. This CDR3 comprises 13 residues. The CDR3 coding sequence is TGTGCCAGCTCCTTAGGACAGGGCTACGAGCAGTACTTC. This codes for CASSLGQGYEQYF.

The chain has TRBV11-3 and TRBJ2-3, with no clear D. Germline-derived CDR1 and CDR2 are SGHNT and YENEEA. The CDR3 consists of 15 residues. Trimming removed 3 bases at V and 4 bases at J, with 14 bases between. In DNA form, the CDR3 reads TGTGCCAGCAGCTTTTTGCCCCAGAGACCAGATACGCAGTATTTT. Translation: CASSFLPQRPDTQYF.

CDR3 bases: TGTGCCAGCAGCTGGGACAGGGGAAACACCATATATTTT. Translation gives CASSWDRGNTIYF. This chain uses TRBV7-2 with TRBJ1-3, with 8 bases that match TRBD1. CDR1 and CDR2 (germline): SGHTA, FQGNSA. V lost 4 bases to trimming and J lost 4 bases; unmatched junction nucleotides: 0. CDR3 size: 13 residues.

The J gene is TRBJ1-2, the V gene TRBV4-3, with D possibly TRBD1 on 6 matching bases. Looked up from germline, CDR1 is LGHNA and CDR2 is YSLEER. The CDR3 length is 15 residues. V lost 0 bases, J lost 3 bases, and 11 bases lay in between. CDR3 protein: CASSQDQAGDYGYTF. DNA for the CDR3: TGCGCCAGCAGCCAAGATCAGGCAGGGGACTATGGCTACACCTTC.

This chain joins TRBV7-9 and TRBJ2-7; no firm D call. This CDR3 is built from 13 residues. From germline, CDR1 is SEHNR and CDR2 FQNEAQ (reference sequence). V was shortened by 4 bases and J by 4 bases, with 11 bases between the two germline ends. CDR3 amino acids: CASSSRPPYEQYF. CDR3 DNA sequence: TGTGCCAGCAGCTCCAGACCCCCTTACGAGCAGTACTTC.